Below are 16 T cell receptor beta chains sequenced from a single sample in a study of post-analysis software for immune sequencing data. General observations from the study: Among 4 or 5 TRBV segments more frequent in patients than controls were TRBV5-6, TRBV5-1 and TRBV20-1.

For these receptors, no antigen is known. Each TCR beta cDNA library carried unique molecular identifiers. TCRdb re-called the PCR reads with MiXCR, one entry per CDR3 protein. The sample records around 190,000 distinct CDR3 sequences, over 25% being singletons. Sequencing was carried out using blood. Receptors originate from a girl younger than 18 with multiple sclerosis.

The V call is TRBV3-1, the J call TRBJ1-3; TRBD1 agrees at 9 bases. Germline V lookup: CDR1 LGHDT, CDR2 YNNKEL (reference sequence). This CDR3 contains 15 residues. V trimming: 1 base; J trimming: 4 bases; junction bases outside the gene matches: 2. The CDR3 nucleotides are TGTGCCAGCAGCCAAGCCGGGACAGGGGGAAACACCATATATTTT. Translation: CASSQAGTGGNTIYF.

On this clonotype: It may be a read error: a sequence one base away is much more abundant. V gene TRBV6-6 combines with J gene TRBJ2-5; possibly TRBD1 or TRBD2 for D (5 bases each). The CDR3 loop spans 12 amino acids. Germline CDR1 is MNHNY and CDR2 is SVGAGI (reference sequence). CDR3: CASRGTPETRYF. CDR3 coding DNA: TGTGCCAGCAGGGGGACCCCAGAGACCCGGTACTTC.

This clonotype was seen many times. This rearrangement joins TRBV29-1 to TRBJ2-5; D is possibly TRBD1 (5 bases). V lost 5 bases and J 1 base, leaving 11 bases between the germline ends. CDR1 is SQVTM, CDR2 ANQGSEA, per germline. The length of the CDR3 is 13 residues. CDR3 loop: CSVTGYPQETQYF. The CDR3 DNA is TGCAGCGTTACAGGATACCCCCAAGAGACCCAGTACTTC.

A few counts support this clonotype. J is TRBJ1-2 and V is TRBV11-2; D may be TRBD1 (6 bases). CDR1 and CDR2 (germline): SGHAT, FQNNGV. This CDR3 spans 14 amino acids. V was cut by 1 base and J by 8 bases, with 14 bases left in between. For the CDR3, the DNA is TGTGCCAGCAGCTTAGCGGCCAGGGGTGGAGGCTACACCTTC. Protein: CASSLAARGGGYTF.

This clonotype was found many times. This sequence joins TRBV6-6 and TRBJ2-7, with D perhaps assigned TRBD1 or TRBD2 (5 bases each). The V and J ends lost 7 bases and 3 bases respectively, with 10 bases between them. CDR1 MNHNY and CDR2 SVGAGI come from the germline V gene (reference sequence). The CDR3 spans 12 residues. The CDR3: CASTGRNYEQYF. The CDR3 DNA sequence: TGTGCCAGCACGGGACGGAACTACGAGCAGTACTTC.

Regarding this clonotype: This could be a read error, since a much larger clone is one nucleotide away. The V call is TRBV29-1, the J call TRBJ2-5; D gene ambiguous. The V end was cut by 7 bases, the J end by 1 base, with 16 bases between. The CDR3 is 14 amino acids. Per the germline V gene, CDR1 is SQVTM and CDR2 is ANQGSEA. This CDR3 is CSAELAAIQETQYF. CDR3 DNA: TGCAGCGCCGAGTTGGCTGCAATCCAAGAGACCCAGTACTTC.

The CDR3 region has the DNA TGCAGCGCCTCTTTTACAGGGAATAGCCCCACTGAAGCTTTCTTT. This codes for CSASFTGNSPTEAFF. The chain employs TRBV20-1 and TRBJ1-1; D might be TRBD1 (6 bases). Looked up from germline, CDR1 is DFQATT and CDR2 is SNEGSKA (reference sequence). The length of the CDR3 is 15 residues.

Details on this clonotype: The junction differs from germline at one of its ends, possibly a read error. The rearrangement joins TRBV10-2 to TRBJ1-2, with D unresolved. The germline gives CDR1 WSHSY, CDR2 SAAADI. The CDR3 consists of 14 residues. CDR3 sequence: CAGSESPDLGGYTF. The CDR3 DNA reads TGCGCCGGCAGTGAGTCGCCGGACCTCGGGGGCTACACCTTC.

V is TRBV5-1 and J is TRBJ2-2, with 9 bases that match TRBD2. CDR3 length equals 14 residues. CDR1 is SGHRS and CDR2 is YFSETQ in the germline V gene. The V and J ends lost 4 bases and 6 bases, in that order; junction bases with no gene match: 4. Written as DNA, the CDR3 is TGCGCCAGCAGCGGAGGACTAGCGTCCGGGGAGCTGTTTTTT. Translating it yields CASSGGLASGELFF.

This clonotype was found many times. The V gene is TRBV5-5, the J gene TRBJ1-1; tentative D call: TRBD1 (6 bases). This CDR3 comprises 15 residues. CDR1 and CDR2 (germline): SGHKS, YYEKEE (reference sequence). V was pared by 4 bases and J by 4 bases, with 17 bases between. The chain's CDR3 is CASSPRQASRTEAFF. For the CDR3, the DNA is TGTGCCAGCAGCCCACGACAGGCGAGTCGCACTGAAGCTTTCTTT.

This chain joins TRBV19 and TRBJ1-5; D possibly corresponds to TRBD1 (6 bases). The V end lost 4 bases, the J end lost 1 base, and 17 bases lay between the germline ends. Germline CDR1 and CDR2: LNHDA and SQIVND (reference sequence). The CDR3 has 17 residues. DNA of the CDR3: TGTGCCAGTAGTACCGGGACACCCTTAAGGAGCAATCAGCCCCAGCATTTT. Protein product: CASSTGTPLRSNQPQHF. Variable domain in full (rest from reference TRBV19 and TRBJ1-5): DGGITQSPKYLFRKEGQNVTLSCEQNLNHDAMYWYRQDPGQGLRLIYYSQIVNDFQKGDIAEGYSVSREKKESFPLTVTSAQKNPTAFYLCASSTGTPLRSNQPQHFGDGTRLSIL.

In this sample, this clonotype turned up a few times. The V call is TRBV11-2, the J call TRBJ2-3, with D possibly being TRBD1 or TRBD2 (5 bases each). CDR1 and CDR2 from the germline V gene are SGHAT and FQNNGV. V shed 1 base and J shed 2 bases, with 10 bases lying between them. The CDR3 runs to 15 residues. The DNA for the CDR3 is TGTGCCAGCAGCTTAGTTGGGGGATACACAGATACGCAGTATTTT. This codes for CASSLVGGYTDTQYF.

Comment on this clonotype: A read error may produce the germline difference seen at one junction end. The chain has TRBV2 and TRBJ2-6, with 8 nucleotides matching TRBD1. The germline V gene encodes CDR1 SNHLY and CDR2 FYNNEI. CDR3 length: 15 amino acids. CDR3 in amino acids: CASRTGPSGANVRTF. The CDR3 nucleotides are TGTGCCAGTCGGACAGGGCCCTCTGGGGCCAACGTCCGGACTTTC.

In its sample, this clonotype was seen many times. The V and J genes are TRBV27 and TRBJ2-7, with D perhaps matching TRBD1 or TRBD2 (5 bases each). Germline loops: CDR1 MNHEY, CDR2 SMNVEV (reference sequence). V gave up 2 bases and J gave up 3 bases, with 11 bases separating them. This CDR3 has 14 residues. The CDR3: CASSLGGNLYEQYF. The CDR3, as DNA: TGTGCCAGCAGTTTAGGGGGAAATCTCTACGAGCAGTACTTC.

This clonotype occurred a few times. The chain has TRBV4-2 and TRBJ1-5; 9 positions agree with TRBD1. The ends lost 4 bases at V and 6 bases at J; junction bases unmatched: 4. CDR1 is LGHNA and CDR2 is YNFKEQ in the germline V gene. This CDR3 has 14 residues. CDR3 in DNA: TGTGCCAGCAGCCCTGGGACAGGGAGTCAGCCCCAGCATTTT. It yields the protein CASSPGTGSQPQHF.

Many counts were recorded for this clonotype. CDR3 nucleotide sequence: TGCAGTGCTAGAAACGTCGTGGGCTACACCTTC. This sequence encodes CSARNVVGYTF. The chain combines TRBV20-1 with TRBJ1-2; D ambiguous. This CDR3 comprises 11 residues. CDR1 DFQATT and CDR2 SNEGSKA come from the germline V gene (reference sequence). Trimming stripped 2 bases from V and 8 bases from J, with 9 bases between.